The 24 T cell receptor beta chains below all came from one sample that was sequenced in a study of T cells in Graves' hyperthyroidism and ophthalmopathy (dated by TCRdb to 2018 to 2020). Preparation of the library involved multiplex PCR. TCRdb lists the instrument as Illumina HiSeq 2000. The TCR beta CDR3 regions were amplified from RNA transcripts. For the first round of RT-PCR on the TCR CDR3, the HTBI primer set was used together with the Qiagen OneStep RT-PCR kit. TCRdb reworked the public reads: Q25 trimming with fastp, MiXCR clone assembly, productive beta chains retained. Rows with a matching CDR3 protein are joined into one entry that keeps the most common DNA and genes. In this sample the table shows 300,000 to 450,000 distinct CDR3 sequences, 13% of which occur a single time. The top ten clones comprise around a tenth of the sample. Sample: blood. These receptors originate from a woman aged 18 to 35 with Graves' hyperthyroidism.

This rearrangement joins TRBV20-1 to TRBJ2-1; 11 bases align to TRBD2. V trimming: 0 bases; J trimming: 6 bases; junction bases outside the gene matches: 7. The CDR3 totals 16 residues. Per germline, CDR1 DFQATT and CDR2 SNEGSKA (reference sequence). CDR3 residues: CSARELTSGSVNEQFF. DNA of the CDR3: TGCAGTGCTAGAGAACTTACTAGCGGGAGCGTCAATGAGCAGTTCTTC.

J is TRBJ2-7 and V is TRBV5-8; tentative D call: TRBD1 (6 bases). V dropped 3 bases and J dropped 0 bases, with 13 bases sitting between them. Per germline, CDR1 SGHTS and CDR2 YDEGEE. The CDR3 spans 15 residues. This CDR3 is CASSSLTGISYEQYF. The CDR3 region has the DNA TGTGCCAGCAGCTCCTTGACAGGCATCTCCTACGAGCAGTACTTC. Drawing the rest from reference TRBV5-8 and TRBJ2-7, the complete variable domain is EAGVTQSPTHLIKTRGQQATLRCSPISGHTSVYWYQQALGLGLQFLLWYDEGEERNRGNFPPRFSGRQFPNYSSELNVNALELEDSALYLCASSSLTGISYEQYFGPGTRLTVT.

This clonotype was seen ten or more times. The chain carries TRBV6-5 and TRBJ1-1; 8 positions agree with TRBD1. CDR1 is MNHEY and CDR2 is SVGAGI in the germline V gene. Trimming at V came to 0 bases and at J to 2 bases, leaving 2 bases not matched to a gene. The CDR3 has 15 amino acids. The CDR3 DNA sequence: TGTGCCAGCAGTTACTCGGACAGGGCAAACACTGAAGCTTTCTTT. Encoded protein: CASSYSDRANTEAFF.

This clonotype was detected many times. CDR3 sequence: CASSEALNPPLHNEQFF. Written as DNA, the CDR3 is TGTGCCAGCAGTGAAGCGCTAAACCCCCCGCTTCACAATGAGCAGTTCTTC. The chain has TRBV6-1 and TRBJ2-1, with no clear D. The CDR3 runs to 17 residues. The V end lost 0 bases, the J end lost 5 bases, and 17 bases lay between the germline ends. CDR1 MNHNS and CDR2 SASEGT come from the germline V gene.

This clonotype has a count of ten or more. This rearrangement joins TRBV18 to TRBJ1-3, with D unresolved. CDR3 length equals 16 residues. CDR1 and CDR2 from the germline V gene are KGHSH and LQKENI. Trimming took 2 bases from V and 2 from J, leaving 13 bases between them. DNA for the CDR3: TGTGCCAGCTCACCAGCCCCGAGGTCTGCTGGAAACACCATATATTTT. Translated, it gives CASSPAPRSAGNTIYF.

The genes are TRBV28 and TRBJ2-5; no reliable D call. The CDR3 contains 15 residues. V was pared by 3 bases and J by 4 bases, with 15 bases between. Germline CDR1 reads MDHEN; CDR2 reads SYDVKM. CDR3 in amino acids: CASSFSRRLLETQYF. In DNA, the CDR3 is TGTGCCAGCAGTTTTTCGCGCAGACTCCTAGAGACCCAGTACTTC.

This clonotype was observed at least ten times. This chain uses TRBV20-1 with TRBJ2-7; 7 bases map to TRBD1. Germline CDR1 is DFQATT and CDR2 is SNEGSKA (reference sequence). The CDR3 length is 16 residues. V trimming: 3 bases; J trimming: 3 bases; junction bases outside the gene matches: 14. The CDR3 DNA follows: TGCAGTGCTAGCTATTTGTCGCTTCAGGGGGTCTACGAGCAGTACTTC. Translation: CSASYLSLQGVYEQYF.

This clonotype was found many times. The chain uses TRBV6-2 or TRBV6-3 and TRBJ2-3; D gene ambiguous. The CDR3 has 11 amino acids. V was clipped by 2 bases and J by 12 bases, with 9 bases between them. Germline V gene sequence: CDR1 MNHEY, CDR2 SVGEGT. The chain's CDR3 is CASSYPTNQYF. CDR3 in DNA: TGTGCCAGCAGTTACCCTACGAACCAGTATTTT.

This clonotype was detected ten times or more. The chain employs TRBV7-8 and TRBJ1-5; D unclear. The CDR3 consists of 14 residues. V lost 1 base and J 2 bases, leaving 6 bases between the germline ends. Looked up from germline, CDR1 is SGHVS and CDR2 is FQNEAQ. DNA of the CDR3: TGTGCCAGCAGCTTAGTAATGGGCAATCAGCCCCAGCATTTT. Translation: CASSLVMGNQPQHF.

With respect to this clonotype: A clone one base away is much larger, so this may be a read error. The chain recombines TRBV28 with TRBJ2-3; no clear D. The CDR3 is made up of 16 amino acids. Germline loops: CDR1 MDHEN, CDR2 SYDVKM. The CDR3 is CAGSPDGPLSTDTQYF. For the CDR3, the DNA is TGTGCCGGCAGTCCGGACGGCCCTCTTAGCACAGATACGCAGTATTTT.

This clonotype was recorded a few times. The genes are TRBV10-3 and TRBJ2-2; 7 bases fit TRBD1. CDR1 and CDR2 (germline): ENHRY, SYGVKD. J gave up 5 bases and V 7 bases, and 4 bases lay outside the gene matches. The CDR3 totals 13 residues. CDR3 in amino acids: CAINQQGTGELFF. The CDR3 nucleotides read TGTGCCATCAATCAACAGGGGACCGGGGAGCTGTTTTTT.

In this sample, this clonotype turned up many times. The chain is built from TRBV28 and TRBJ1-1, with 10 bases lining up with TRBD1. Germline V gene data show CDR1 as MDHEN and CDR2 as SYDVKM. The ends lost 4 bases at V and 11 bases at J; junction bases unmatched: 4. This CDR3 is built from 12 residues. The CDR3 is CASSWDRGDAFF. CDR3 in DNA: TGTGCCAGCAGTTGGGACAGGGGAGATGCTTTCTTT.

A few counts support this clonotype. One junction end does not reproduce the germline sequence, and a read error may be involved. The gene calls are TRBV12-3 or TRBV12-4 and TRBJ1-6; TRBD1 matches 8 bases. The CDR3 totals 16 residues. The CDR3 nucleotides are TGTGCCAGCAGTTTAGGGGCAGGGGGCGTTTATTCACCCCCCCACTTT. This gives the protein CASSLGAGGVYSPPHF.

The table lists this clonotype with many counts. This rearrangement joins TRBV6-1 to TRBJ2-3; D unclear. CDR1 and CDR2 from the germline V gene are MNHNS and SASEGT. The CDR3 sequence is 16 residues long. Trimming removed 6 bases at V and 2 bases at J, with 18 bases between. The CDR3 loop is CASRAMDRAFTDTQYF. The CDR3 nucleotides are TGTGCCAGCAGGGCTATGGACCGGGCCTTCACAGATACGCAGTATTTT.

This clonotype was counted ten times or more. This chain links TRBV28 with TRBJ1-2; tentatively, D is TRBD1 (6 bases). The length of the CDR3 is 14 residues. The germline V gene encodes CDR1 MDHEN and CDR2 SYDVKM. V was shortened by 7 bases and J by 5 bases, with 17 bases between the two germline ends. CDR3 sequence: CASTPPGTQYGYTF. The DNA of the CDR3 is TGTGCCAGCACCCCCCCGGGGACACAGTATGGCTACACCTTC.

This clonotype was picked up many times. CDR3: CASSGGGGELFF. CDR3 nucleotide sequence: TGTGCCAGTAGCGGCGGCGGTGGGGAGCTGTTTTTT. J is TRBJ2-2 and V is TRBV19, with D uncertain. This CDR3 has 12 amino acids. Germline-derived CDR1 and CDR2 are LNHDA and SQIVND (reference sequence). Trimming removed 6 bases from V and 8 bases from J, with 10 bases in between.

This clonotype was seen many times. The gene calls are TRBV20-1 and TRBJ1-1; TRBD1 matches 7 bases. V lost 4 bases, J lost 1 base, and 3 bases stayed unmatched. In germline, CDR1 is DFQATT, CDR2 SNEGSKA (reference sequence). This CDR3 has 13 residues. The CDR3 nucleotides read TGCAGTGCTATGGACAGGTGGAACACTGAAGCTTTCTTT. Translation: CSAMDRWNTEAFF.

This clonotype appeared many times. The chain employs TRBV2 and TRBJ2-5; D not certain. V lost 9 bases and J lost 0, with 11 bases in between. Per the germline V gene, CDR1 is SNHLY and CDR2 is FYNNEI. The CDR3 is 13 residues long. The CDR3 protein is CASHRLYQETQYF. Here the CDR3 DNA reads TGTGCCAGTCACCGACTGTACCAAGAGACCCAGTACTTC.

This clonotype was seen ten or more times. The chain has TRBV6-2 or TRBV6-3 and TRBJ2-3; 8 nucleotides align to TRBD2. Germline CDR1 reads MNHEY; CDR2 reads SVGEGT. The CDR3 covers 14 residues. V trimming: 6 bases; J trimming: 0 bases; junction bases outside the gene matches: 2. The CDR3 coding sequence is TGTGCCAGCAGACTAGCGGCTAGCACAGATACGCAGTATTTT. Translation gives CASRLAASTDTQYF.

Regarding this clonotype: The junction shows a germline mismatch at one end, possibly a read error. V and J are TRBV12-3 or TRBV12-4 and TRBJ1-3; maybe TRBD1 (5 bases). CDR3 length: 13 residues. The CDR3 DNA reads TGTGCCGGCAGTGGGGACTTTGGAAACATCATATATTTT. Amino acid sequence: CAGSGDFGNIIYF.

This clonotype was seen at least ten times. V and J are TRBV20-1 and TRBJ1-1, with D uncertain. Trimming removed 0 bases from V and 3 bases from J, with 14 bases in between. Germline V gives CDR1 DFQATT, CDR2 SNEGSKA (reference sequence). CDR3 length equals 15 residues. This chain's CDR3 is CSARDALLPHTEAFF. CDR3 coding DNA: TGCAGTGCTAGAGACGCACTCCTTCCGCACACTGAAGCTTTCTTT.

This clonotype was seen ten or more times. This rearrangement joins TRBV27 to TRBJ1-5; D is unresolved. Trimming left V 6 bases short and J 2 bases short, with 14 bases between. CDR3 length equals 15 residues. Germline-derived CDR1 and CDR2 are MNHEY and SMNVEV (reference sequence). The CDR3 DNA follows: TGTGCCAGCAGCTCTGGCTCGAGGGGCAATCAGCCCCAGCATTTT. Its protein is CASSSGSRGNQPQHF.

In this sample, this clonotype turned up many times. The J gene is TRBJ1-1, the V gene TRBV7-3; D is unresolved. V lost 0 bases to trimming and J lost 11 bases, with 19 bases between them. Germline V lookup: CDR1 SGHTA, CDR2 FQGTGA. CDR3 length equals 15 residues. The DNA for the CDR3 is TGTGCCAGCAGCTTAACTGGCCAAGCCCTCAACGAGGCTTTCTTT. Protein sequence: CASSLTGQALNEAFF.

There are many counts of this clonotype. The V gene is TRBV20-1, the J gene TRBJ1-1; 11 nucleotides match TRBD1. There are 16 residues in the CDR3. The trim removed 3 bases at V and 5 bases at J, leaving 11 bases unmatched. Germline assignment: CDR1 DFQATT and CDR2 SNEGSKA (reference sequence). The CDR3 DNA follows: TGCAGTGCTAGGCTGTGGGGACAGGGGGGAGGGACTGAAGCTTTCTTT. Amino acid sequence: CSARLWGQGGGTEAFF.